These 11 T cell receptor beta chains share one sample of origin, sequenced in a study of tumor-infiltrating lymphocytes in localized non-small cell lung cancer. Clones were sequenced by immunoSEQ multiplex PCR, and TCRdb holds only the in-frame ones, with some missing. The table has 21,000 or so clones, 70% to 80% seen once. Sequencing was done on a sample of lung tumor tissue. The origin of the receptors is a human donor with non-small cell lung cancer.

V gene TRBV28 combines with J gene TRBJ2-5; weak D call: TRBD2 (6 bases). The V end lost 1 base, the J end lost 1 base, and 10 bases lay between the germline ends. Per germline, CDR1 MDHEN and CDR2 SYDVKM. The CDR3 is 15 amino acids. The CDR3 region has the DNA TGTGCCAGCAGTTTATTGGGACTGTCCCAAGAGACCCAGTACTTC. Translated, it gives CASSLLGLSQETQYF.

V and J are TRBV5-5 and TRBJ2-7, with D unclear. The CDR3 totals 14 residues. Germline V lookup: CDR1 SGHKS, CDR2 YYEKEE (reference sequence). The V end was cut by 0 bases, the J end by 1 base, with 8 bases between. CDR3 bases: TGTGCCAGCAGCTTGGGGGCTCTTTCCTACGAGCAGTACTTC. Protein sequence: CASSLGALSYEQYF.

The CDR3 DNA reads as TGTGCCAGCAGTGACGATTGGGGACGGGAACATAGCAATCAGCCCCAGCATTTT. This encodes CASSDDWGREHSNQPQHF. The chain recombines TRBV6-4 with TRBJ1-5; a possible D gene is TRBD1 (5 bases). The ends were cut back, 2 bases at V and 0 bases at J, with 17 bases in the middle. There are 18 residues in the CDR3. Germline V gene lookup returns CDR1 MRHNA and CDR2 SNTAGT.

The chain combines TRBV10-3 with TRBJ2-7, with D hard to call. The CDR3 contains 11 residues. CDR1 is ENHRY, CDR2 SYGVKD, per germline. Trimming took 9 bases from V and 4 from J, leaving 10 bases between them. CDR3 in amino acids: CAIGRRYEQYF. CDR3 sequence (DNA): TGTGCCATTGGACGGCGTTACGAGCAGTACTTC.

This sequence joins TRBV19 and TRBJ1-5, with a possible D match to TRBD1 (6 bases). CDR3 length equals 14 residues. The V and J ends lost 7 bases and 3 bases respectively, with 13 bases between them. Germline CDR1 LNHDA, CDR2 SQIVND (reference sequence). CDR3 in amino acids: CASTGAGVNQPQHF. The CDR3 DNA sequence: TGTGCCAGTACAGGGGCGGGTGTCAATCAGCCCCAGCATTTT.

This clone occurred a few times. This chain uses TRBV5-1 with TRBJ2-2, with 9 bases identical to TRBD2. V lost 4 bases to trimming and J lost 2 bases; unmatched junction nucleotides: 6. This CDR3 has 16 amino acids. CDR1 and CDR2 from the germline V gene are SGHRS and YFSETQ. The DNA of the CDR3 is TGCGCCAGCAGCCTATTAGCGGGAGCCAACACCGGGGAGCTGTTTTTT. Translation gives CASSLLAGANTGELFF.

V usage is TRBV5-5 and J usage is TRBJ2-3; 7 bases match TRBD2. The CDR3 consists of 16 residues. In germline, CDR1 is SGHKS, CDR2 YYEKEE (reference sequence). V was pared by 2 bases and J by 4 bases, with 10 bases of the junction left unmatched. The CDR3: CASSFTLGGSPDTQYF. CDR3 nucleotides: TGTGCCAGCAGCTTCACCCTTGGCGGGAGCCCAGATACGCAGTATTTT.

This clone was counted only a few times. The chain carries TRBV6-1 and TRBJ2-7, with TRBD1 identical over 8 bases. Germline assignment: CDR1 MNHNS and CDR2 SASEGT. The CDR3 is made up of 13 amino acids. Unmatched junction bases numbered 6, after V lost 6 bases and J lost 5 bases. The CDR3, as DNA: TGTGCCAGCAGAAAGACAGGGGACAACGAGCAGTACTTC. It yields the protein CASRKTGDNEQYF.

V is TRBV9 and J is TRBJ1-1, with D possibly being TRBD1 (6 bases). This CDR3 spans 15 amino acids. Between the trimmed V and J ends, which lost 0 bases and 3 bases, there was a span of 12 bases. Germline CDR1 is SGDLS and CDR2 is YYNGEE. CDR3 DNA: TGTGCCAGCAGCGTAGAGATTAAGGGGGACACTGAAGCTTTCTTT. Translation gives CASSVEIKGDTEAFF.

The rearrangement links TRBV11-3 to TRBJ2-3; D gene uncertain. Trimming took 3 bases from V and 2 from J, leaving 6 bases between them. CDR3 length: 13 amino acids. The V gene's germline CDR1 is SGHNT and CDR2 YENEEA. CDR3 residues: CASSFRSTDTQYF. The CDR3 coding sequence is TGTGCCAGCAGCTTCAGATCCACAGATACGCAGTATTTT.

The V and J genes are TRBV4-1 and TRBJ2-7, with D maybe TRBD2 (5 bases). The length of the CDR3 is 13 residues. V lost 4 bases, J lost 10 bases, and 17 bases lay in between. Germline values: CDR1 MGHRA, CDR2 YSYEKL. The CDR3 region is CASSPPIEGGQYF. The CDR3 DNA follows: TGCGCCAGCAGCCCACCAATCGAGGGCGGCCAGTACTTC.